This T cell receptor (beta chain) was captured by sequencing in a study of blood T cell repertoires in COVID-19. The CDR3 runs 15 residues. Germline CDR1 and CDR2: LGHNA and YNFKEQ. With V trimmed by 6 bases and J by 5 bases, 6 bases remained unmatched. Produced via immunoSEQ multiplex PCR; TCRdb's table is partial and in-frame only. The sample has tens of thousands of clones; about 90% are singletons. The table lists this clone with a count of one. The sequenced material came from peripheral blood. The TCR comes from a woman aged 45-65 years with COVID-19, enrolled during active disease. The chain recombines TRBV4-2 with TRBJ2-1, with 11 nucleotides matching TRBD2. CDR3 residues: CASRRGTSGDNEQFF. The DNA of the CDR3 is TGTGCCAGCAGACGTGGGACTAGCGGTGACAATGAGCAGTTCTTC.